Listed below are T cell receptor beta chains from one sample, sequenced in a study of T cells after posttransplantation cyclophosphamide. TCRdb's table, derived via immunoSEQ multiplex PCR, lists solely in-frame clones and lacks some. Altogether 66,000 or so clones are present, approximately 92% being singletons, with the ten largest covering 3%. What was sequenced was PBMCs. Receptors were obtained from a young woman in good health and a related stem cell transplant donor. CDR3s include the opening cysteine and the closing phenylalanine or tryptophan. A D gene is named only where the DNA matches it firmly. Clone size, where shown, is once, few, many, or a class for clones that have expanded.

size	V	J	D	CDR3	DNA
NA	TRBV5-1	TRBJ2-7	NA	CASSLGQGRIYEQYF	TGCGCCAGCAGCTTGGGTCAGGGAAGAATTTACGAGCAGTACTTC
NA	TRBV9	TRBJ2-3	NA	CASSVVTQDTQYF	TGTGCCAGCAGCGTAGTAACCCAAGATACGCAGTATTTT
NA	TRBV10-3	TRBJ1-1	NA	CAISPREGRDTEAFF	TGTGCCATCAGTCCTCGGGAAGGGAGGGACACTGAAGCTTTCTTT
NA	TRBV10-1	TRBJ1-6	TRBD1	CASSPGTGNSPLHF	TGCGCCAGCAGCCCCGGGACAGGGAATTCACCCCTCCACTTT
NA	TRBV28	TRBJ1-5	NA	CASTKAVQPQHF	TGTGCCAGCACTAAGGCCGTACAGCCCCAGCATTTT
NA	TRBV9	TRBJ1-2	TRBD1	CASSPSPGGTYGYTF	TGTGCCAGCAGCCCCAGCCCAGGGGGGACCTATGGCTACACCTTC
NA	TRBV5-4	TRBJ1-2	NA	CASSDPLVGYTF	TGTGCCAGCAGCGACCCGTTGGTTGGCTACACCTTC
NA	TRBV29-1	TRBJ2-5	NA	CSEGGVEEETQYF	TGCAGCGAGGGGGGGGTTGAGGAAGAGACCCAGTACTTC
NA	TRBV30	TRBJ2-7	TRBD1	CAWSPGTGVFYVHF	TGTGCCTGGAGTCCCGGGACAGGGGTGTTCTACGTGCACTTC
NA	TRBV5-1	TRBJ2-7	NA	CASSLGPHYEQYF	TGCGCCAGCAGCTTGGGCCCTCACTACGAGCAGTACTTC
NA	TRBV6-5	TRBJ1-1	NA	CASRAQGNEAFF	TGTGCCAGCAGGGCTCAGGGGAATGAAGCTTTCTTT
NA	TRBV5-6	TRBJ1-6	NA	CASSLGGQWDYSPLHF	TGTGCCAGCAGCTTGGGGGGTCAGTGGGATTATTCACCCCTCCACTTT
NA	TRBV18	TRBJ2-1	TRBD1	CASSPGQGSNEQFF	TGTGCCAGCTCGCCGGGACAGGGGAGCAATGAGCAGTTCTTC
NA	TRBV4-2	TRBJ2-5	TRBD2	CASSRTSGEQETQYF	TGTGCCAGCAGCCGAACTAGCGGGGAGCAAGAGACCCAGTACTTC
NA	TRBV28	TRBJ1-1	NA	CASSSGGQGYTEAFF	TGTGCCAGCAGCTCAGGCGGGCAGGGCTACACTGAAGCTTTCTTT
NA	TRBV18	TRBJ1-2	TRBD1	CASSPFLLRQGENYGYTF	TGTGCCAGCTCACCTTTCCTTTTGAGACAGGGGGAGAACTATGGCTACACCTTC
NA	TRBV7-2	TRBJ1-5	NA	CASSLGVAQPQHF	TGTGCCAGCAGCTTGGGTGTGGCTCAGCCCCAGCATTTT
NA	TRBV7-9	TRBJ1-2	NA	CASSLAGREGGGYTF	TGTGCCAGCAGCTTAGCGGGCAGGGAAGGCGGCGGCTACACCTTC
NA	TRBV5-1	TRBJ1-1	NA	CASSRGTPGLGTEAFF	TGCGCCAGCAGCCGGGGGACCCCGGGCCTGGGCACTGAAGCTTTCTTT
NA	TRBV6-5	TRBJ2-3	TRBD2	CASSKIAGGQGTQYF	TGTGCCAGCAGTAAAATAGCGGGGGGGCAGGGAACGCAGTATTTT
NA	TRBV28	TRBJ2-4	NA	CASSGTGNRGNIQYF	TGTGCCAGCAGTGGCACAGGGAACCGAGGAAACATTCAGTACTTC
NA	TRBV28	TRBJ2-7	TRBD2	CASSPGGPYEQYF	TGTGCCAGCAGCCCGGGGGGGCCCTACGAGCAGTACTTC
NA	TRBV18	TRBJ2-7	TRBD2	CASSPREAGAGYEQYF	TGTGCCAGCTCACCCAGAGAAGCGGGGGCGGGCTACGAGCAGTACTTC
once	TRBV6-1	TRBJ2-2	NA	CASTLDFLNTGELFF	TGTGCCAGCACCCTAGATTTCCTGAACACCGGGGAGCTGTTTTTT
NA	TRBV7-9	TRBJ1-1	TRBD1	CASSLIGQGISTEAFF	TGTGCCAGCAGCTTAATCGGACAGGGTATAAGCACTGAAGCTTTCTTT
once	TRBV20-1	TRBJ2-7	NA	CSPGRAYEQYF	TGCAGTCCGGGACGAGCTTACGAGCAGTACTTC
NA	TRBV4-1	TRBJ1-3	NA	CASSQVFAGNSGNTIYF	TGCGCCAGCAGCCAAGTGTTTGCCGGAAACTCTGGAAACACCATATATTTT
NA	TRBV11-2	TRBJ2-1	NA	CASVGRNNEQFF	TGTGCCAGCGTGGGCAGAAACAATGAGCAGTTCTTC
NA	TRBV9	TRBJ1-3	TRBD1	CASGTGASSSGNTIYF	TGTGCCAGTGGGACAGGGGCGAGTTCCTCTGGAAACACCATATATTTT
NA	TRBV29-1	TRBJ2-3	NA	CSVEIGADTQYF	TGCAGCGTTGAAATTGGCGCAGATACGCAGTATTTT
NA	TRBV29-1	TRBJ1-1	TRBD1	CSVAGTGWNTEAFF	TGCAGCGTTGCTGGGACAGGGTGGAACACTGAAGCTTTCTTT
NA	TRBV11-2	TRBJ2-2	NA	CASSSDRWAGELFF	TGTGCCAGCAGCTCGGACAGATGGGCCGGGGAGCTGTTTTTT
NA	TRBV19	TRBJ2-6	NA	CASSIRGGNTGANVLTF	TGTGCCAGTAGTATTAGGGGTGGAAATACTGGGGCCAACGTCCTGACTTTC
NA	TRBV2	TRBJ1-4	TRBD1	CASSRTGVPNEKLFF	TGTGCCAGCAGTCGAACAGGGGTGCCTAATGAAAAACTGTTTTTT
NA	TRBV7-2	TRBJ2-1	TRBD1	CASSSDRGGYNEQFF	TGTGCCAGCAGTTCAGACAGGGGGGGCTACAATGAGCAGTTCTTC
NA	TRBV2	TRBJ2-2	TRBD1	CASRAGTGNTGELFF	TGTGCCAGCAGGGCCGGGACAGGTAACACCGGGGAGCTGTTTTTT
NA	TRBV5-1	TRBJ2-1	NA	CASSPEALSYNEQFF	TGCGCCAGCAGCCCAGAAGCCCTCTCCTACAATGAGCAGTTCTTC
NA	TRBV6-1	TRBJ2-3	TRBD2	CASSHLAGDTDTQYF	TGTGCCAGCAGTCATCTAGCGGGGGACACAGATACGCAGTATTTT
NA	TRBV9	TRBJ2-5	NA	CASSSNQETQYF	TGTGCCAGCAGCTCAAACCAAGAGACCCAGTACTTC
NA	TRBV7-9	TRBJ2-2	NA	CASSRNFLGRTINTGELFF	TGTGCCAGCAGCCGTAACTTCCTAGGACGGACCATCAACACCGGGGAGCTGTTTTTT
NA	TRBV4-2	TRBJ2-5	NA	CASSQEKTRYQETQYF	TGTGCCAGCAGCCAAGAAAAGACAAGGTACCAAGAGACCCAGTACTTC
NA	TRBV4-3	TRBJ2-3	NA	CASSQDRGGADTQYF	TGCGCCAGCAGCCAAGATAGGGGGGGGGCAGATACGCAGTATTTT